This TCR beta chain was found in a study of spatial heterogeneity in lung cancer. V dropped 5 bases and J dropped 3 bases, with 14 bases sitting between them. CDR3 length equals 14 residues. Looked up from germline, CDR1 is DFQATT and CDR2 is SNEGSKA (reference sequence). In its sample, this clonotype was seen a few times. Indicated time point: sample taken at primary tumor resection. The input material, whole RNA from tumor, nontumor lung or frozen PBMC, was sequenced unsorted. Using its own MiXCR run on the 5' RACE reads, TCRdb lists one record per CDR3 protein. Of some 52,000 distinct CDR3 sequences in the sample, 6% to 9% were seen once.

V usage is TRBV20-1 and J usage is TRBJ1-5; TRBD1 might be the D (5 bases). This TCR derives from a female donor with early-stage non-small cell lung cancer. Here the sequenced sample was PBMCs, taken at surgery. This CDR3 reads CSAFPGRSNQPQHF. CDR3 DNA: TGCAGTGCTTTTCCGGGACGGTCCAATCAGCCCCAGCATTTT.